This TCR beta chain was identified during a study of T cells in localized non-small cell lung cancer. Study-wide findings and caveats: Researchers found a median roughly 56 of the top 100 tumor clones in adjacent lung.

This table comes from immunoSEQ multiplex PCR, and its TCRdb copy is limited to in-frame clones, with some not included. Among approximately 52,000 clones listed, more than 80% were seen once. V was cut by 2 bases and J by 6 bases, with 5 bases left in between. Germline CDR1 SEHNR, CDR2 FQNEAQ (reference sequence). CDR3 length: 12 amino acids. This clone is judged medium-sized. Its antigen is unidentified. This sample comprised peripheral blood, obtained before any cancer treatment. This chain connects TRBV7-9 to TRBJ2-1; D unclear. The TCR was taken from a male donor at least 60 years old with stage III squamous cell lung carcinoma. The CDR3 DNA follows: TGTGCCAGCAGCTTACCTGGCAATGAGCAGTTCTTC. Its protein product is CASSLPGNEQFF.